This T cell receptor beta chain was profiled in a study of blood T cell repertoires in COVID-19. This clone was detected only once. V was clipped by 6 bases and J by 0 bases, with 11 bases between them. The germline gives CDR1 LNHDA, CDR2 SQIVND (reference sequence). The CDR3 runs to 14 residues. Cohort allocation depended upon clinical history that participants reported. Profiling relied on immunoSEQ multiplex PCR, and the TCRdb table lists in-frame clones only, not all of them. The profile shows roughly 250,000 clones, approximately 86% of them singletons. The source of this sequence is a woman between 35 and 50 years old with acute COVID-19. The sequenced material came from PBMCs or T cells enriched from blood (not recorded which). This chain joins TRBV19 and TRBJ2-5; D gene ambiguous. CDR3 nucleotide sequence: TGTGCCAGTAGCCCCCTTGGAGACCAAGAGACCCAGTACTTC. This sequence encodes CASSPLGDQETQYF. Combining the CDR3 with reference TRBV19 and TRBJ2-5 gives the whole variable domain DGGITQSPKYLFRKEGQNVTLSCEQNLNHDAMYWYRQDPGQGLRLIYYSQIVNDFQKGDIAEGYSVSREKKESFPLTVTSAQKNPTAFYLCASSPLGDQETQYFGPGTRLLVL.